This record looks at one T cell receptor (beta chain) sequence and its context. Antigen: not known. Other DNA sequences of this sample code for an identical CDR3. Germline loops: CDR1 SGHDT, CDR2 YYEEEE. The V gene end was trimmed by 3 bases and the J gene end by 9 bases; junction bases not matched to a gene: 3. This CDR3 has 12 amino acids. The authors extracted RNA and reverse transcribed it into cDNA as the sequencing template. TCRdb's copy holds only in-frame clones and misses some; the assay was immunoSEQ multiplex PCR. This table holds about 110,000 clones, less than 90% found once. This sample is part of a study of CD8+ T cells in alopecia areata. Treatment indicated: oral pan-JAK inhibitor, 5-10 mg twice daily. Overall study results and limits: Scalp clonality, together with expanded CD8+ clones among the top 100, fell significantly with tofacitinib.

The clonotype originates from a human donor with alopecia areata. The input for sequencing was CD8+ T cells sorted from blood, taken at week 24, from a patient treated with tofacitinib. The chain is built from TRBV5-6 and TRBJ2-1, with 7 nucleotides matching TRBD2. The CDR3 region has the DNA TGTGCCAGCAGCTCTGGACTAGTTGAGCAGTTCTTC. Protein product: CASSSGLVEQFF.